This passage covers 23 T cell receptor beta chains from one sample sequenced in a study of cytotoxic CD8 clonotypes in ibrutinib-treated CLL. Some clones are missing from TCRdb's copy, which holds only in-frame ones; the method was immunoSEQ multiplex PCR. In the table there are fewer than 400,000 clones, over 55% of which are singletons. Sequencing was performed on PBMCs, taken after 36 months of ibrutinib treatment. The receptors here all came from a human donor with chronic lymphocytic leukemia.

The CDR3 loop is CASSTNGQFNSPLHF. The CDR3 coding sequence is TGTGCCAGCAGTACCAATGGACAGTTTAATTCACCCCTCCACTTT. The chain joins TRBV27 to TRBJ1-6; tentative D call: TRBD1 (6 bases). The V end lost 5 bases, the J end lost 6 bases, and 14 bases lay between the germline ends. CDR1 is MNHEY, CDR2 SMNVEV, per germline (reference sequence). The CDR3 is 15 residues long.

The V call is TRBV27, the J call TRBJ2-1; perhaps TRBD2 as D (6 bases). This CDR3 comprises 14 residues. The V end was cut by 5 bases, the J end by 12 bases, with 20 bases between. Germline V gene data show CDR1 as MNHEY and CDR2 as SMNVEV (reference sequence). The CDR3 loop reads CASSLTSSASVQFF. The CDR3 DNA is TGTGCCAGCAGTCTAACCTCTAGCGCCTCCGTGCAGTTCTTC.

The chain joins TRBV5-1 to TRBJ2-1; TRBD1 might be the D (6 bases). There are 14 residues in the CDR3. Looked up from germline, CDR1 is SGHRS and CDR2 is YFSETQ. Deletions cut 0 bases from V and 8 bases from J, with 12 bases between. The CDR3 sequence is CASSLEGPGDEQFF. In DNA form, the CDR3 reads TGCGCCAGCAGCTTGGAGGGCCCAGGGGATGAGCAGTTCTTC.

The chain employs TRBV7-3 and TRBJ2-5; TRBD1 agrees at 9 bases. From germline, CDR1 is SGHTA and CDR2 FQGTGA. V shed 2 bases and J 5 bases; nucleotides not matched to a gene: 6. This CDR3 comprises 15 residues. The DNA for the CDR3 is TGTGCCAGCAGCTTACAACAGGGGGCCTGGGAGACCCAGTACTTC. It encodes CASSLQQGAWETQYF. Using reference TRBV7-3 and TRBJ2-5 for the parts outside the CDR3, the full variable domain is GAGVSQTPSNKVTEKGKYVELRCDPISGHTALYWYRQSLGQGPEFLIYFQGTGAADDSGLPNDRFFAVRPEGSVSTLKIQRTERGDSAVYLCASSLQQGAWETQYFGPGTRLLVL.

V gene TRBV11-2 combines with J gene TRBJ1-6; D gene ambiguous. The CDR3 is 15 residues long. Germline CDR1 and CDR2: SGHAT and FQNNGV. Trimming removed 1 base at V and 5 bases at J, with 9 bases between. CDR3 residues: CASSLGGLNNSPLHF. In nucleotides, the CDR3 is TGTGCCAGCAGCTTAGGGGGTTTGAATAATTCACCCCTCCACTTT.

This clone was observed a handful of times. J is TRBJ2-5 and V is TRBV7-9; 7 nucleotides align to TRBD1. The germline gives CDR1 SEHNR, CDR2 FQNEAQ (reference sequence). The CDR3 has 14 amino acids. V dropped 5 bases and J dropped 2; count of bases not matched to a gene: 5. The CDR3 is CASSGDRVQETQYF. The DNA of the CDR3 is TGTGCCAGCAGCGGCGACAGGGTACAAGAGACCCAGTACTTC.

J is TRBJ2-5 and V is TRBV11-2, with TRBD1 as a possible D gene (5 bases). Per the germline V gene, CDR1 is SGHAT and CDR2 is FQNNGV. There are 15 residues in the CDR3. Trimming took off 5 bases at V and 5 bases at J, with 18 bases between the two ends. CDR3 protein: CASSPEAGLGETQYF. CDR3 bases: TGTGCCAGCAGCCCCGAGGCAGGGTTGGGGGAGACCCAGTACTTC. Supplemented by reference TRBV11-2 and TRBJ2-5, the full variable domain reads EAGVAQSPRYKIIEKRQSVAFWCNPISGHATLYWYQQILGQGPKLLIQFQNNGVVDDSQLPKDRFSAERLKGVDSTLKIQPAKLEDSAVYLCASSPEAGLGETQYFGPGTRLLVL.

The chain combines TRBV27 with TRBJ2-3; D unresolved. The CDR3 totals 13 residues. The V and J ends lost 2 bases and 6 bases respectively, with 9 bases between them. Per the germline V gene, CDR1 is MNHEY and CDR2 is SMNVEV (reference sequence). CDR3 sequence (DNA): TGTGCCAGCAGTTTAAGCGTCTGGGATACGCAGTATTTT. Residues: CASSLSVWDTQYF.

The chain has TRBV4-1 and TRBJ2-7, with 13 bases lining up with TRBD2. This CDR3 is built from 15 residues. V trimming: 4 bases; J trimming: 4 bases; junction bases outside the gene matches: 4. CDR1 is MGHRA and CDR2 is YSYEKL in the germline V gene. The DNA for the CDR3 is TGCGCCAGCAGCCCGACTAGCGGGGGGTCGTACGAGCAGTACTTC. The encoded protein is CASSPTSGGSYEQYF.

V and J are TRBV15 and TRBJ1-3, with a weak D call TRBD1 (6 bases). V lost 1 base, J lost 6 bases, and 10 bases lay in between. The CDR3 sequence is 14 residues long. Germline CDR1 is LNHNV and CDR2 is YYDKDF (reference sequence). The CDR3 DNA is TGTGCCACCAGCAGAGGACAGGCTCTAAACACCATATATTTT. Its translation is CATSRGQALNTIYF. Full variable domain (outside the CDR3, taken from reference TRBV15 and TRBJ1-3): DAMVIQNPRYQVTQFGKPVTLSCSQTLNHNVMYWYQQKSSQAPKLLFHYYDKDFNNEADTPDNFQSRRPNTSFCFLDIRSPGLGDTAMYLCATSRGQALNTIYFGEGSWLTVV.

This clone was seen only a few times. V and J are TRBV5-1 and TRBJ2-3; 14 bases align to TRBD2. Germline-derived CDR1 and CDR2 are SGHRS and YFSETQ. J lost 5 bases, V lost 5 bases, and 10 bases had no gene match. The CDR3 runs to 17 residues. The CDR3 DNA reads TGCGCCAGCAGGCCCCTGACTAGCGGGAGGGCCCAAGATACGCAGTATTTT. Its protein product is CASRPLTSGRAQDTQYF.

The V and J genes are TRBV27 and TRBJ1-5, with TRBD1 as a possible D gene (5 bases). With 3 bases removed from V and 8 bases from J, the gap between germline ends came to 17 bases. The CDR3 contains 15 residues. From germline, CDR1 is MNHEY and CDR2 SMNVEV (reference sequence). The CDR3 region is CASSFSGRAIEPQHF. The CDR3 nucleotides are TGTGCCAGCAGTTTCTCGGGACGGGCAATCGAGCCCCAGCATTTT.

In the case of this clone: One junction end disagrees with the germline gene, perhaps due to a read error. This chain joins TRBV5-6 and TRBJ1-2; 9 bases map to TRBD1. Germline CDR1 reads SGHDT; CDR2 reads YYEEEE. The CDR3 runs to 11 residues. Here the CDR3 reads CASSFDRDRAF. For the CDR3, the DNA is TGTGCCAGCAGCTTCGACCGGGACAGGGCCTTC.

This chain links TRBV5-4 with TRBJ1-2, with 10 bases fitting TRBD1. Germline CDR1 reads SGHNT; CDR2 reads YYREEE (reference sequence). The CDR3 totals 14 residues. With V trimmed by 4 bases and J by 3 bases, 3 bases remained unmatched. The CDR3 protein is CASSIGTGDYGYTF. The DNA for the CDR3 is TGTGCCAGCAGCATCGGGACAGGGGACTATGGCTACACCTTC.

The gene calls are TRBV5-1 and TRBJ1-2, with 10 bases identical to TRBD1. Germline V gene sequence: CDR1 SGHRS, CDR2 YFSETQ. V gave up 0 bases and J gave up 3 bases; unmatched junction bases: 5. This CDR3 is 16 amino acids long. The CDR3 protein is CASSLAGGTGDYGYTF. The CDR3 DNA sequence: TGCGCCAGCAGCTTGGCCGGGGGGACAGGGGACTATGGCTACACCTTC.

V and J are TRBV4-1 and TRBJ1-5; D is possibly TRBD1 (6 bases). Deletions cut 4 bases from V and 4 bases from J, with 8 bases between. The CDR3 contains 13 residues. Germline V gene lookup returns CDR1 MGHRA and CDR2 YSYEKL. The CDR3 coding sequence is TGCGCCAGCAGCCGACAGGTTAATCAGCCCCAGCATTTT. Amino acid sequence: CASSRQVNQPQHF.

This clone was observed a handful of times. DNA for the CDR3: TGCGCCAGCAGCCAAGTGACGGGCCAGGGGTATGGCTACACCTTC. It is translated as CASSQVTGQGYGYTF. The chain is built from TRBV4-1 and TRBJ1-2, with a weak D call TRBD1 (6 bases). From germline, CDR1 is MGHRA and CDR2 YSYEKL. Trimming shortened V by 1 base and J by 5 bases, and 14 bases separated the two germline ends. The CDR3 is 15 residues long.

The chain employs TRBV18 and TRBJ2-7, with 7 bases fitting TRBD1. In germline, CDR1 is KGHSH, CDR2 LQKENI. V was pared by 3 bases and J by 2 bases, with 7 bases of the junction left unmatched. This CDR3 comprises 15 residues. CDR3 bases: TGTGCCAGCTCACCTACCCGACAGGGAACCTACGAGCAGTACTTC. Amino acids: CASSPTRQGTYEQYF. The full variable domain, rest sourced from reference TRBV18 and TRBJ2-7, is NAGVMQNPRHLVRRRGQEARLRCSPMKGHSHVYWYRQLPEEGLKFMVYLQKENIIDESGMPKERFSAEFPKEGPSILRIQQVVRGDSAAYFCASSPTRQGTYEQYFGPGTRLTVT.

This clone was observed a few times. The V and J genes are TRBV5-1 and TRBJ2-3; 8 positions agree with TRBD2. V gave up 0 bases and J gave up 4 bases; unmatched junction bases: 4. The CDR3 is 15 residues long. Germline V CDR1 and CDR2: SGHRS, YFSETQ. The chain's CDR3 is CASSLDWTSPDTQYF. CDR3 sequence (DNA): TGCGCCAGCAGCTTGGATTGGACTAGCCCAGATACGCAGTATTTT.

The V and J genes are TRBV10-3 and TRBJ2-7; D may be TRBD2 (6 bases). Germline CDR1 reads ENHRY; CDR2 reads SYGVKD. CDR3 length: 16 residues. V was trimmed by 7 bases and J by 2 bases, leaving 21 bases between them. CDR3 DNA sequence: TGTGCCATCACCCCCTACCCCGGGACTTCCACCTACGAGCAGTACTTC. It yields the protein CAITPYPGTSTYEQYF.

V is TRBV7-9 and J is TRBJ1-3; tentative D call: TRBD1 (5 bases). The germline V gene encodes CDR1 SEHNR and CDR2 FQNEAQ (reference sequence). Between the trimmed V and J ends, which lost 5 bases and 1 base, there was a span of 24 bases. This CDR3 comprises 19 residues. As DNA, the CDR3 is TGTGCCAGCAGCCTCTTTAGGGGCCAGGTTTGGGAATCTGGAAACACCATATATTTT. This translates into CASSLFRGQVWESGNTIYF.

This sequence joins TRBV10-3 and TRBJ2-1; 9 nucleotides align to TRBD2. This CDR3 is built from 17 residues. From germline, CDR1 is ENHRY and CDR2 SYGVKD. The ends lost 7 bases at V and 0 bases at J; junction bases unmatched: 10. The CDR3 region has the DNA TGTGCCATCACGGCGGGAGGGGCCTATAGCTCCTACAATGAGCAGTTCTTC. Amino acid sequence: CAITAGGAYSSYNEQFF.

CDR3 residues: CASSPGWKADTQYF. CDR3 nucleotides: TGTGCCAGCAGCCCGGGCTGGAAAGCGGATACGCAGTATTTT. This chain joins TRBV11-3 and TRBJ2-3; D is unresolved. V lost 5 bases and J lost 6, with 15 bases in between. Germline-derived CDR1 and CDR2 are SGHNT and YENEEA. This CDR3 has 14 amino acids.